Listed below are T cell receptor beta chains from one sample, sequenced in a study of early T cells in non-severe SARS-CoV-2 infection. MiXCR, applied by TCRdb to the 5' RACE reads, yields one record per CDR3 protein. Of about 100,000 distinct CDR3 sequences listed, around 10% are singletons. Material: whole blood. The receptors derive from an adult who was a healthcare worker with PCR-confirmed SARS-CoV-2 infection or an uninfected control (not recorded which). Both conserved end residues are part of each CDR3. Fields, in order: V gene, J gene, CDR3 protein.

TRBV10-3,TRBJ2-1,CAISESVRGVRHEQFF
TRBV6-2/TRBV6-3,TRBJ1-2,CASTMANYGYTF
TRBV20-1,TRBJ2-1,CSARGVTSGRYNEQFF
TRBV15,TRBJ2-3,CATSRDRGTDTQYF
TRBV5-1,TRBJ2-3,CASSKGTSGTDTQYF
TRBV12-3/TRBV12-4,TRBJ2-2,CEDQGCTGELFF
TRBV3-2,TRBJ2-1,CASSQDSGTSRKTGLNEQFF
TRBV10-3,TRBJ2-7,CAIGREKETYEQYF
TRBV10-3,TRBJ2-2,CAISDRSGIGTGELFF
TRBV6-6,TRBJ1-5,CASREGLEPYRPQHF
TRBV28,TRBJ2-3,CASRPELAGDTQYF
TRBV4-1,TRBJ1-4,CASSLSAYRVLGTNEKLFF
TRBV4-1,TRBJ2-4,CAWRCWYF
TRBV9,TRBJ2-7,CASSPGNRVLYEQYF
TRBV20-1,TRBJ2-1,CSAKGYLNEQFF
TRBV6-5,TRBJ2-6,CASRPGRNSGANVLTF
TRBV6-6,TRBJ1-6,CASTDLGIPDSPLHF
TRBV15,TRBJ2-7,CATSRDRVGGEQYF
TRBV20-1,TRBJ2-1,CSAEGLAVYNEQFF
TRBV5-5,TRBJ2-1,CASSPDIDNEQFF